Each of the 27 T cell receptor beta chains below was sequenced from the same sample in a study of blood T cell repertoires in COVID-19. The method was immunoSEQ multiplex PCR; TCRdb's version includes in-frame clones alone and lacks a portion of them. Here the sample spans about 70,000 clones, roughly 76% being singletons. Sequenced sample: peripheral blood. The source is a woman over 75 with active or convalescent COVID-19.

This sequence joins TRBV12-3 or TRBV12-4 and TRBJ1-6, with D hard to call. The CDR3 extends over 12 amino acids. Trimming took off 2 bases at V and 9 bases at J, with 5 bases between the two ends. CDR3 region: CASSLSGSPLHF. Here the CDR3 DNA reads TGTGCCAGCAGTTTATCCGGTTCACCCCTCCACTTT.

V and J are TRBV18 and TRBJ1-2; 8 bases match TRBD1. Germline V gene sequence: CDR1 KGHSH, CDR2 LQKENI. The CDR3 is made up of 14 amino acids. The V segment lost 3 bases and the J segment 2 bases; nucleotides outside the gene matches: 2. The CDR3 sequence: CASSPDRVNYGYTF. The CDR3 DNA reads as TGTGCCAGCTCACCGGACAGGGTAAACTATGGCTACACCTTC.

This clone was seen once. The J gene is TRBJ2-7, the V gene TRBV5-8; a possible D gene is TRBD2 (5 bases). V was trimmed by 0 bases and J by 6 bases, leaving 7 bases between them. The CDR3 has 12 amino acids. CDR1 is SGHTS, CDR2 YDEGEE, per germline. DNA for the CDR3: TGTGCCAGCAGCTTGGTGGACTCCGAGCAGTACTTC. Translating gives CASSLVDSEQYF.

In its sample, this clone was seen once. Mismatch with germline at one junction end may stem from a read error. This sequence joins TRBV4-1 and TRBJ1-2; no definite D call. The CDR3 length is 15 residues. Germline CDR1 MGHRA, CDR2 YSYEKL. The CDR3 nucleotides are TGCCCCAGCTGCCACGACTCCCGGGAGAACTATGGCTACACCTTC. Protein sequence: CPSCHDSRENYGYTF.

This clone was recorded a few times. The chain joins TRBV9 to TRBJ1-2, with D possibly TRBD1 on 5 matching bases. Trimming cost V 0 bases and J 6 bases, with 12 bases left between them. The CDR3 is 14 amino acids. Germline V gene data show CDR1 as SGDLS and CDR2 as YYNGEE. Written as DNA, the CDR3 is TGTGCCAGCAGCGTAGCTGCTCAGGGAAATGGCTACACCTTC. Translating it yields CASSVAAQGNGYTF.

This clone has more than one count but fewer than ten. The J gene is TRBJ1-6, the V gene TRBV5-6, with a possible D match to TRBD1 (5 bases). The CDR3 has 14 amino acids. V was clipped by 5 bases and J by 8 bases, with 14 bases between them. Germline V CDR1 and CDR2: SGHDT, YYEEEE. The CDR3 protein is CASSRRGPYSPLHF. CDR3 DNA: TGTGCCAGCAGTAGGAGGGGACCCTATTCACCCCTCCACTTT.

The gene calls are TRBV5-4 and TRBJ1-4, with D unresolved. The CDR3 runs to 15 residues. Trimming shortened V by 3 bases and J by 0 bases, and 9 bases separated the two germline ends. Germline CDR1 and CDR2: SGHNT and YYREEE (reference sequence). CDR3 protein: CASSWSDATNEKLFF. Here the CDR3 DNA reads TGTGCCAGCAGCTGGAGTGACGCAACTAATGAAAAACTGTTTTTT.

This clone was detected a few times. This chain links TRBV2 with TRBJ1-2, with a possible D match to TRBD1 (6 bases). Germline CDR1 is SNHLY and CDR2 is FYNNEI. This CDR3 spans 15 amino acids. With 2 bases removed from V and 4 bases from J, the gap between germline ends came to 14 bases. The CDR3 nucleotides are TGTGCCAGCAGTGAAACTACAGGGATTACCTATGGCTACACCTTC. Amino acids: CASSETTGITYGYTF.

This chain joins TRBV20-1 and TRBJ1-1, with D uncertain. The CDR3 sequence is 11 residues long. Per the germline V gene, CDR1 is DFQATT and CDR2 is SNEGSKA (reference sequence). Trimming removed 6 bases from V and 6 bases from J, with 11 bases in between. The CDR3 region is CSATTGPEAFF. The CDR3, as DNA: TGCAGTGCCACCACTGGGCCTGAAGCTTTCTTT.

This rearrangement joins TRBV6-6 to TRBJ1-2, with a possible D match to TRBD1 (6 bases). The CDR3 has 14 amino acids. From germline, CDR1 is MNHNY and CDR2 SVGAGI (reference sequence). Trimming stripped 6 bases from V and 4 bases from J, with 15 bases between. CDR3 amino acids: CASSLDRESYGYTF. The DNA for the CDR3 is TGTGCCAGCAGCCTGGACAGAGAGAGCTATGGCTACACCTTC.

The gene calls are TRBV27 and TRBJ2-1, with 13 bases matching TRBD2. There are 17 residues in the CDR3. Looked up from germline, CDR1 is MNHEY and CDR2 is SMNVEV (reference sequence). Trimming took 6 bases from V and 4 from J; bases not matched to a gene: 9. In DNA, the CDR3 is TGTGCCAGCAGACCACTAAGACTAGCGGGGGGTTACAATGAGCAGTTCTTC. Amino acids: CASRPLRLAGGYNEQFF.

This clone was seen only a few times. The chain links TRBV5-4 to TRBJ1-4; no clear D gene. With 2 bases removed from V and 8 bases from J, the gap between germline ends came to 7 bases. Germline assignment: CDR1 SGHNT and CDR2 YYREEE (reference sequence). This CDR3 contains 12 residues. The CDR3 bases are TGTGCCAGCAGCTTACCTCGGGAAAAACTGTTTTTT. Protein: CASSLPREKLFF.

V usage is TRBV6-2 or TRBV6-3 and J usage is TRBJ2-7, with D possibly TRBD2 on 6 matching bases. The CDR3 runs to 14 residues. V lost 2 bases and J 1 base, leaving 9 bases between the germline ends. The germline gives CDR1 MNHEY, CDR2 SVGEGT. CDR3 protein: CASSYVGGSYEQYF. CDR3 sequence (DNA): TGTGCCAGCAGTTACGTGGGGGGATCCTACGAGCAGTACTTC.

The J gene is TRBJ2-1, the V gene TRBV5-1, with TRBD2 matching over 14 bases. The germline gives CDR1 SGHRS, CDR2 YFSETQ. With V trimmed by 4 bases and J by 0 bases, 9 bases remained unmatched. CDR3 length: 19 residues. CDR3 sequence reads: CASSPNPGTSGGSYNEQFF. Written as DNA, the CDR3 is TGCGCCAGCAGCCCGAACCCGGGGACTAGCGGGGGCTCCTACAATGAGCAGTTCTTC.

The CDR3 spells CASSDGTGASGGYTF. Here the CDR3 DNA reads TGTGCCAGCAGTGATGGGACAGGAGCGAGTGGTGGCTACACCTTC. The chain joins TRBV6-2 or TRBV6-3 to TRBJ1-2; TRBD1 agrees at 8 bases. The germline CDR1 and CDR2 sequences are MNHEY and SVGEGT. CDR3 length: 15 residues. Losses at the gene ends were 5 bases for V and 7 bases for J; bases not matched to a gene: 12.

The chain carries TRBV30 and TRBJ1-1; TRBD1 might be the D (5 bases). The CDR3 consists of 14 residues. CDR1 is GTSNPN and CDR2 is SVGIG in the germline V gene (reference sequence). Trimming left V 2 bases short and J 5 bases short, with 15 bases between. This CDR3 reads CAWSKGLGGTEAFF. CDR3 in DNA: TGTGCCTGGAGTAAAGGACTTGGGGGGACTGAAGCTTTCTTT.

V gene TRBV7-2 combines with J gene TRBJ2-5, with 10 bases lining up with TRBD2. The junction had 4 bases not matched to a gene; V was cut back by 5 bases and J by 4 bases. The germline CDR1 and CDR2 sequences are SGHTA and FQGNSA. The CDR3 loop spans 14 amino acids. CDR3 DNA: TGTGCCAGCAGCGGGACTAGCGAGGGAGAGACCCAGTACTTC. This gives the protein CASSGTSEGETQYF. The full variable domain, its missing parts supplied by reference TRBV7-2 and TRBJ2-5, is GAGVSQSPSNKVTEKGKDVELRCDPISGHTALYWYRQSLGQGLEFLIYFQGNSAPDKSGLPSDRFSAERTGGSVSTLTIQRTQQEDSAVYLCASSGTSEGETQYFGPGTRLLVL.

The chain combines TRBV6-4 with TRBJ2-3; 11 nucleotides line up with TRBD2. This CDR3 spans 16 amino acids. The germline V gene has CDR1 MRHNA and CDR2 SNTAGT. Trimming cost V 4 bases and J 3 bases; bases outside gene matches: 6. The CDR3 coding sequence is TGTGCCAGCAGTGTTCTAGCGGGGGGACCTACAGATACGCAGTATTTT. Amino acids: CASSVLAGGPTDTQYF.

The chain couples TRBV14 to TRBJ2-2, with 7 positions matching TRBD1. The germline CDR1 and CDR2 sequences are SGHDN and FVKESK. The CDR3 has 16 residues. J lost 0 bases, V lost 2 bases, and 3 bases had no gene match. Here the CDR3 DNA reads TGTGCCAGCAGCCAATACAGGGGACCGAACACCGGGGAGCTGTTTTTT. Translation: CASSQYRGPNTGELFF. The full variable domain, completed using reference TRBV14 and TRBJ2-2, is EAGVTQFPSHSVIEKGQTVTLRCDPISGHDNLYWYRRVMGKEIKFLLHFVKESKQDESGMPNNRFLAERTGGTYSTLKVQPAELEDSGVYFCASSQYRGPNTGELFFGEGSRLTVL.

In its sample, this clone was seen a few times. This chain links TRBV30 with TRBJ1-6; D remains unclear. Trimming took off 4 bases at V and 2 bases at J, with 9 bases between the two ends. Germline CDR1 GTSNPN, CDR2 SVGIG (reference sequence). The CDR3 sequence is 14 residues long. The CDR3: CAWTNDPYNSPLHF. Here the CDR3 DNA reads TGTGCCTGGACTAACGATCCCTATAATTCACCCCTCCACTTT.

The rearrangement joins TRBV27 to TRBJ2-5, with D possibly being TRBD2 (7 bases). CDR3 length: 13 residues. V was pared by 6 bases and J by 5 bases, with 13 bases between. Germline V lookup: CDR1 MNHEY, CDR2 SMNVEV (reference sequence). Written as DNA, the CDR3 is TGTGCCAGCAGCAAGGGGGGGGTGGAGACCCAGTACTTC. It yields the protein CASSKGGVETQYF.

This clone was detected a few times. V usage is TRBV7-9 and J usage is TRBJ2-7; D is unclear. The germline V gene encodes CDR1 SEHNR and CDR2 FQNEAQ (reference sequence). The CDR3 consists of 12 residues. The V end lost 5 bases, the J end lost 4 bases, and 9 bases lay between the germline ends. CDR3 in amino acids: CASSARAYEQYF. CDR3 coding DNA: TGTGCCAGCAGCGCTAGAGCGTACGAGCAGTACTTC.

The CDR3, as DNA: TGTGCCAGCAGGAGACAGGGGTACACCGGGGAGCTGTTTTTT. This gives the protein CASRRQGYTGELFF. V and J are TRBV28 and TRBJ2-2, with 8 bases aligning to TRBD1. V lost 6 bases to trimming and J lost 3 bases; unmatched junction nucleotides: 3. This CDR3 comprises 14 residues. Germline CDR1 reads MDHEN; CDR2 reads SYDVKM.

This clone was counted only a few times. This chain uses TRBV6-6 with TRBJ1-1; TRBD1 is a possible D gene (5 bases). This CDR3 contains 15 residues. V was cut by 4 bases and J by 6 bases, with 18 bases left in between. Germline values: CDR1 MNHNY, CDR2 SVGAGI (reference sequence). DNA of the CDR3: TGTGCCAGCAGTTTAGTATTCAGGGAACGGGCTGAAGCTTTCTTT. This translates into CASSLVFRERAEAFF.

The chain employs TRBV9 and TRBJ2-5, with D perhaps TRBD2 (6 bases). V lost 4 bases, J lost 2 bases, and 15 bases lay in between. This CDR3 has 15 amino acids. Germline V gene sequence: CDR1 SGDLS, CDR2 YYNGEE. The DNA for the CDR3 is TGTGCCAGCAGCCCCCGGGGGAGCCCTCAAGAGACCCAGTACTTC. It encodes CASSPRGSPQETQYF.

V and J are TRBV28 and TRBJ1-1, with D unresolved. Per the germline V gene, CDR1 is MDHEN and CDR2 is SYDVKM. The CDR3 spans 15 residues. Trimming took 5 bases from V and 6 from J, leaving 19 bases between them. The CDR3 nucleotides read TGTGCCAGCAGTCCCCCGGGAGCAAAACGGGCTGAAGCTTTCTTT. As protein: CASSPPGAKRAEAFF.

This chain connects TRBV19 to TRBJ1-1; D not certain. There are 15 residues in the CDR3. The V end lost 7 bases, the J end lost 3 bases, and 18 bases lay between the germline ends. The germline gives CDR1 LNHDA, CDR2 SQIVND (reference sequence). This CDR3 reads CASNFDVAGDTEAFF. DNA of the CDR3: TGTGCCAGTAACTTCGACGTGGCCGGAGACACTGAAGCTTTCTTT.